This T cell receptor (beta chain) was profiled in a study of blood T cell repertoires in COVID-19. Study as a whole: Specimens from acute and convalescent COVID-19 originated in the United States, Italy and Spain. T cells, B-cell-depleted T cells, or PBMCs provided the cDNA or gDNA that served as material.

The count of this clone is one. Method: immunoSEQ multiplex PCR; TCRdb's copy keeps in-frame clones and lacks some. The table lists about 290,000 clones, around 81% of them singletons. The CDR3 has 21 amino acids. The V gene's germline CDR1 is WNHNN and CDR2 SYGVQD (reference sequence). Trimming took 2 bases from V and 0 from J; bases not matched to a gene: 18. The TCR originated in a woman aged 50 to 60 with active or convalescent COVID-19. Input material: peripheral blood. This chain joins TRBV10-1 and TRBJ2-4; 8 nucleotides agree with TRBD1. In DNA form, the CDR3 reads TGCGCCAGCAGTGAGGCGGACAGGGATCTCTGGGTCTCTCTAGCCAAAAACATTCAGTACTTC. Its translation is CASSEADRDLWVSLAKNIQYF.